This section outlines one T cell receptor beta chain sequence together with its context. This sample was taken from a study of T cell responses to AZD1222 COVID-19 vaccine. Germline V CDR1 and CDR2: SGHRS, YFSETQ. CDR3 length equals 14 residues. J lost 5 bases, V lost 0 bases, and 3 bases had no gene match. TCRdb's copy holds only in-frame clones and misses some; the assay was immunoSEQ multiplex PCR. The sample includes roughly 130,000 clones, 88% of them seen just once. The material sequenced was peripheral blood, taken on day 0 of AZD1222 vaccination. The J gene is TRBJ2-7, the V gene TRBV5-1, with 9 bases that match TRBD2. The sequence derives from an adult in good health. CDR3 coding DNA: TGCGCCAGCAGCTTGGGAGCGGGAGGCGACGAGCAGTACTTC. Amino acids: CASSLGAGGDEQYF.